This is a list of T cell receptor beta chains from one sample in a study of T cells in Graves' hyperthyroidism and ophthalmopathy. One entry per CDR3 protein, called by TCRdb with MiXCR from the multiplex PCR reads. The sample yields some 650,000 distinct CDR3 sequences, approximately 15% seen once. The specimen sequenced was blood. Receptors were obtained from a woman in her 40s with Graves' ophthalmopathy. Each CDR3 is given with its conserved first and last residue. D genes are given only for firm matches. Clone size, where shown, is once, few, many, or a class for clones that have expanded.

d_call	clone_size	v_call	j_call	cdr3_aa	cdr3_nt
.	many	TRBV20-1	TRBJ2-1	CSARGGSVVGTNEQFF	TGCAGTGCTAGAGGGGGGAGTGTCGTCGGTACCAATGAGCAGTTCTTC
.	.	TRBV6-1	TRBJ2-1	CASSRLTGTGREDEQFF	TGTGCCAGCAGCCGCCTAACTGGAACAGGAAGGGAAGATGAGCAGTTCTTC
TRBD1	.	TRBV6-1	TRBJ1-6	CASGSSGQPFRNSPLHF	TGTGCCAGCGGAAGCTCGGGACAGCCGTTTCGTAATTCACCCCTCCACTTT
.	few	TRBV28	TRBJ1-1	CACNSWSFGQNTEAFF	TGTGCCTGCAATTCGTGGAGTTTTGGCCAGAACACTGAAGCTTTCTTT
.	.	TRBV20-1	TRBJ2-1	CSARKSIRIANEQFF	TGCAGTGCTAGAAAAAGCATAAGAATTGCCAATGAGCAGTTCTTC
TRBD2	many	TRBV2	TRBJ2-3	CASRPGLAGPRDTQYF	TGTGCCAGCAGACCCGGACTAGCGGGTCCGCGGGATACGCAGTATTTT
.	many	TRBV2	TRBJ2-1	CASSEASLAGNEQFF	TGTGCCAGCAGTGAAGCTTCCCTAGCTGGCAATGAGCAGTTCTTC
TRBD1	.	TRBV5-1	TRBJ2-5	CASSLSGQREETQYF	TGCGCCAGCAGCTTGTCGGGACAGAGAGAAGAGACCCAGTACTTC
.	many	TRBV11-2	TRBJ1-1	CASSSLGETVEAFF	TGTGCCAGCAGCTCACTGGGAGAAACCGTTGAAGCTTTCTTT
TRBD1	many	TRBV28	TRBJ2-7	CASSLFRTGLSYEQYF	TGTGCCAGCAGTTTATTTCGGACAGGGCTCTCCTACGAGCAGTACTTC
TRBD1	many	TRBV7-9	TRBJ1-6	CASSRGTGNSPLHF	TGTGCCAGCAGCCGCGGGACAGGAAATTCACCCCTCCACTTT
.	.	TRBV6-1	TRBJ1-3	CASRRPGNSGNTIYF	TGTGCCAGCAGGCGCCCGGGGAACTCTGGAAACACCATATATTTT
.	many	TRBV10-3	TRBJ2-1	CAISGGSQGNEQFF	TGTGCCATCAGTGGGGGGTCCCAAGGCAATGAGCAGTTCTTC
.	many	TRBV28	TRBJ2-3	CASRSPLADTQYF	TGTGCCAGCAGATCGCCTCTAGCAGATACGCAGTATTTT
TRBD2	many	TRBV2	TRBJ2-3	CASSDTSGGAVDTQYF	TGTGCCAGCAGTGACACTAGCGGGGGGGCGGTAGATACGCAGTATTTT
.	.	TRBV7-3	TRBJ2-1	CASSRTRGISYNEQFF	TGTGCCAGCAGCCGAACCAGGGGCATCTCCTACAATGAGCAGTTCTTC
.	many	TRBV28	TRBJ2-7	CASSLSTGVPLEQYF	TGTGCCAGCAGTTTATCCACGGGAGTCCCCCTGGAGCAGTACTTC
.	many	TRBV12-3/TRBV12-4	TRBJ1-6	CASSSSLRDSPLHF	TGTGCCAGCAGTTCGTCACTTCGGGATTCACCCCTCCACTTT
.	.	TRBV15	TRBJ1-4	CATSRGGLGEKLFF	TGTGCCACCAGCCGAGGGGGTCTCGGTGAAAAACTGTTTTTT
TRBD1	many	TRBV6-1	TRBJ1-2	CASSEPGQNSMPYGYTF	TGTGCCAGCAGTGAGCCGGGACAGAATTCGATGCCATATGGCTACACCTTC
TRBD1	.	TRBV4-1	TRBJ2-1	CASSQVLDRGKGQFF	TGCGCCAGCAGCCAAGTACTGGACAGGGGGAAGGGTCAGTTCTTC
.	few	TRBV11-2	TRBJ2-7	CASSPRHAQGPNYEQYF	TGTGCCAGCAGCCCAAGACACGCCCAGGGTCCCAACTACGAGCAGTACTTC
TRBD1	many	TRBV19	TRBJ1-5	CASSIPGQGSHQPQHF	TGTGCCAGTAGTATTCCGGGACAGGGCAGCCATCAGCCCCAGCATTTT
.	many	TRBV5-6	TRBJ2-7	CASSLASGQAYEQYF	TGTGCCAGCAGCTTGGCTTCGGGACAAGCCTACGAGCAGTACTTC
TRBD1	few	TRBV9	TRBJ2-7	CASSVGTGAPYEQYF	TGTGCCAGCAGCGTAGGGACAGGGGCCCCCTACGAGCAGTACTTC
.	.	TRBV28	TRBJ2-5	CASGDPEGETQYF	TGTGCCAGCGGCGACCCCGAGGGAGAGACCCAGTACTTC
.	many	TRBV3-1	TRBJ1-4	CASSQDGRGDEKLFF	TGTGCCAGCAGCCAAGATGGGAGGGGGGATGAAAAACTGTTTTTT
TRBD1	many	TRBV5-1	TRBJ1-1	CASSSTGVRGTEAFF	TGCGCCAGCAGCTCTACAGGGGTAAGGGGTACTGAAGCTTTCTTT
TRBD1	few	TRBV18	TRBJ2-1	CASSLNIQGAAYNEQFF	TGTGCCAGCTCACTCAACATACAGGGGGCGGCCTACAATGAGCAGTTCTTC
.	.	TRBV4-1	TRBJ2-3	CASSQEGFGTDTQYF	TGCGCCAGCAGCCAAGAGGGCTTTGGCACAGATACGCAGTATTTT
TRBD2	many	TRBV7-2	TRBJ2-2	CASSLMTSRGELFF	TGTGCCAGCAGCTTGATGACTAGCAGGGGGGAGCTGTTTTTT
.	many	TRBV20-1	TRBJ1-2	CSATSPQGRIGYTF	TGCAGTGCTACCTCACCACAGGGAAGGATCGGCTACACCTTC
.	.	TRBV6-1	TRBJ1-2	CASSEAQGNYGYTF	TGTGCCAGCAGTGAAGCGCAGGGGAACTATGGCTACACCTTC
.	many	TRBV6-1	TRBJ2-3	CASSGRGDTDTQYF	TGTGCCAGCAGTGGAAGGGGAGACACAGATACGCAGTATTTT
.	many	TRBV7-9	TRBJ2-1	CASSYGRMSYNEQFF	TGTGCCAGCAGCTACGGACGCATGTCCTACAATGAGCAGTTCTTC
.	.	TRBV6-5	TRBJ2-1	CASSYSSAGASYNEQFF	TGTGCCAGCAGTTACTCGAGTGCGGGGGCGTCCTACAATGAGCAGTTCTTC
.	.	TRBV19	TRBJ1-5	CATTEPLQPQHF	TGTGCCACAACAGAGCCGCTTCAGCCCCAGCATTTT
.	many	TRBV11-2	TRBJ2-1	CASSPGRGSHNEQFF	TGTGCCAGCAGCCCCGGGCGGGGAAGCCACAATGAGCAGTTCTTC
.	.	TRBV19	TRBJ2-7	CASSAQDRDEQYF	TGTGCCAGTAGTGCCCAAGATCGGGACGAGCAGTACTTC
.	many	TRBV27	TRBJ2-7	CASSLQTTGRGEQYF	TGTGCCAGCAGTTTACAGACGACAGGTAGAGGCGAGCAGTACTTC
.	many	TRBV20-1	TRBJ1-2	CSARGAGTDAYGYTF	TGCAGTGCTAGAGGGGCGGGCACCGATGCCTATGGCTACACCTTC
.	.	TRBV20-1	TRBJ1-2	CSVSPQGLRGYTF	TGCAGTGTCAGTCCTCAGGGGTTGCGGGGCTACACCTTC
.	few	TRBV20-1	TRBJ2-3	CSAAKGENTQYF	TGCAGTGCTGCCAAGGGGGAGAATACGCAGTATTTT
.	few	TRBV7-9	TRBJ2-1	CASSGSGRGGDSYSYNEQFF	TGTGCCAGCAGTGGCTCAGGCAGGGGCGGCGACTCCTACTCCTACAATGAGCAGTTCTTC
.	.	TRBV20-1	TRBJ2-7	CSARSTESYEQYF	TGCAGTGCCCGTTCGACAGAATCCTACGAGCAGTACTTC
.	many	TRBV2	TRBJ2-1	CASSYRDNCNEQFF	TGTGCCAGCAGTTACCGGGACAACTGCAATGAGCAGTTCTTC
.	many	TRBV30	TRBJ1-2	CAWTGARGYTF	TGTGCCTGGACGGGGGCTCGTGGCTACACCTTC
.	.	TRBV19	TRBJ1-5	CASSKGQISNQPQHF	TGTGCCAGTAGTAAAGGACAGATTAGCAATCAGCCCCAGCATTTT
.	many	TRBV28	TRBJ2-7	CASSQPREAPVQYF	TGTGCCAGCAGCCAACCCCGGGAAGCCCCGGTGCAGTACTTC
TRBD1	.	TRBV7-2	TRBJ1-2	CASSPTTGDYGYTF	TGTGCCAGCAGCCCAACGACAGGGGACTATGGCTACACCTTC
TRBD2	.	TRBV18	TRBJ2-5	CASSPRSGTGQETQYF	TGTGCCAGCTCACCAAGGAGCGGGACGGGCCAAGAGACCCAGTACTTC
.	once	TRBV6-7	TRBJ2-2	CAGGRNTGELFF	TGTGCTGGGGGGAGGAACACCGGGGAGCTGTTTTTT
.	many	TRBV6-1	TRBJ2-1	CASSEVGGRNVNEQFF	TGTGCCAGCAGTGAAGTTGGGGGGCGGAATGTCAATGAGCAGTTCTTC
.	.	TRBV2	TRBJ2-1	CASRGGGTDYLKFYNEQFF	TGTGCCAGTAGGGGAGGAGGGACAGACTACCTCAAATTCTACAATGAGCAGTTCTTC
TRBD1	.	TRBV27	TRBJ1-2	CASSLSGQGGGYTF	TGTGCCAGCAGTTTATCTGGCCAGGGGGGAGGCTACACCTTC